Here is one T cell receptor beta chain with its context. This sample was included in a study of blood T cell repertoires in COVID-19. The overall study: Sample material is recorded as cDNA or gDNA derived from T cells, B-cell-depleted T cells, or PBMCs.

Per the study methods: Estimation of nucleated cell counts was performed using reference gene primer amplification. The repertoire was sequenced with immunoSEQ multiplex PCR; TCRdb's copy has only in-frame clones and lacks some. V, J and clone size are those of that table, while D and trimming were read from the DNA. The table lists about 160,000 clones, approximately 90% of them singletons. This CDR3 comprises 14 residues. Per the germline V gene, CDR1 is ENHRY and CDR2 is SYGVKD. Losses at the gene ends were 6 bases for V and 4 bases for J; bases not matched to a gene: 5. Sequencing input: peripheral blood. The source of this sequence is a man younger than 45 with COVID-19, enrolled during active disease. This chain connects TRBV10-3 to TRBJ2-3; 9 bases map to TRBD1. Here the CDR3 DNA reads TGTGCCATCAGCACAGGGGGCCGGGCAGATACGCAGTATTTT. Its protein is CAISTGGRADTQYF.